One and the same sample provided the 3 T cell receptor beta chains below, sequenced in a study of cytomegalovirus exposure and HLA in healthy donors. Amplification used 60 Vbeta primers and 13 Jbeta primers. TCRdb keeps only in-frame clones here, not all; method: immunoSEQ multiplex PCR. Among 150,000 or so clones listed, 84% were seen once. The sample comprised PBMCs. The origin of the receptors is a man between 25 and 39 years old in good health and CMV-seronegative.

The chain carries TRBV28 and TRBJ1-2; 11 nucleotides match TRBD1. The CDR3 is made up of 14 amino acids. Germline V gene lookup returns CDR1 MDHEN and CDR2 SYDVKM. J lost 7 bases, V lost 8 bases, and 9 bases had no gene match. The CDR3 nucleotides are TGTGCCAGCCGTATCGGACAGGGGGCAAGTGGCTACACCTTC. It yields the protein CASRIGQGASGYTF.

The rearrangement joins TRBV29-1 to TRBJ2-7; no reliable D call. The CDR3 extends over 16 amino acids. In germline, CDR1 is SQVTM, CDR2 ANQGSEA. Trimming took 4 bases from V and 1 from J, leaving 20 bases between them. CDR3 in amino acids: CSVVADFKLLSYEQYF. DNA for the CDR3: TGCAGCGTTGTTGCAGACTTTAAACTTCTTTCCTACGAGCAGTACTTC.

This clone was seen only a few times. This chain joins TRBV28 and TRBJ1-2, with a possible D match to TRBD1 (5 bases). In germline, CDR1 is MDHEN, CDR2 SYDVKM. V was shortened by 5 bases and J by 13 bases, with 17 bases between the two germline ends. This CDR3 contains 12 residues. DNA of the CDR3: TGTGCCAGCAGTATCCAAGACAGAGACTCCACCTTC. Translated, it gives CASSIQDRDSTF.